These T cell receptor beta chains were read from a single sample in a study of blood T cells in healthy people across ages. TCRdb processed the 5' RACE reads anew with MiXCR; each CDR3 protein has one entry. This table holds around 2 million distinct CDR3 sequences, roughly two fifths found once. What was sequenced was blood. Receptors originate from a human donor in good health. CDR3s include the opening cysteine and the closing phenylalanine or tryptophan. D genes are given only for firm matches. A row's size may be missing; if present it is once, few, many or a size class.

d_call	v_call	clone_size	j_call	cdr3_aa	cdr3_nt
NA	TRBV5-1	NA	TRBJ2-1	CASSLDEGVGEQFF	TGCGCCAGCAGCTTGGACGAGGGGGTCGGTGAGCAGTTCTTC
NA	TRBV4-1	few	TRBJ1-4	CASSPGLIRGEKLFF	TGCGCCAGCAGTCCCGGACTGATAAGAGGTGAAAAACTGTTTTTT
NA	TRBV6-5	NA	TRBJ2-1	CASSSVSGYNEQFF	TGTGCCAGCAGTTCCGTCTCCGGTTACAATGAGCAGTTCTTC
NA	TRBV6-5	NA	TRBJ2-1	CASSYSRGVSYNEQFF	TGTGCCAGCAGTTACTCGAGGGGGGTATCCTACAATGAGCAGTTCTTC
NA	TRBV6-2/TRBV6-3	NA	TRBJ2-7	CASSGRVDEQYF	TGTGCCAGCAGCGGCAGGGTGGACGAGCAGTACTTC
NA	TRBV30	few	TRBJ2-1	CAWSQSRTPSSYNEQFF	TGTGCCTGGAGTCAGTCCCGGACGCCCAGCTCCTACAATGAGCAGTTCTTC
NA	TRBV2	few	TRBJ2-5	CASSEWASGETQYF	TGTGCCAGCAGTGAATGGGCTTCGGGGGAGACCCAGTACTTC
NA	TRBV7-2	NA	TRBJ1-5	CASSLAAGGSNQPQHF	TGTGCCAGCAGCTTAGCGGCGGGGGGAAGCAATCAGCCCCAGCATTTT
NA	TRBV20-1	NA	TRBJ1-1	CSASVGTEAFF	TGCAGTGCTAGTGTGGGCACTGAAGCTTTCTTT
NA	TRBV18	NA	TRBJ1-1	CASSPSFRGGTEAFF	TGTGCCAGCTCACCAAGTTTTCGTGGAGGCACTGAAGCTTTCTTT
TRBD2	TRBV7-3	NA	TRBJ2-1	CTSSALSGGGPYNEQFF	TGTACCAGCAGCGCCCTTAGCGGGGGGGGTCCCTACAATGAGCAGTTCTTC
NA	TRBV2	NA	TRBJ2-5	CASNWDRGETQYF	TGTGCCAGCAATTGGGACCGCGGGGAGACCCAGTACTTC
NA	TRBV5-1	NA	TRBJ2-3	CASSGGPTTDTQYF	TGCGCCAGCAGCGGGGGGCCTACCACAGATACGCAGTATTTT
NA	TRBV5-1	NA	TRBJ1-2	CASSMVGSGSYGYTF	TGCGCCAGCAGCATGGTTGGCTCAGGGTCCTATGGCTACACCTTC
NA	TRBV6-2/TRBV6-3	NA	TRBJ2-5	CASRPDGYGQYF	TGTGCCAGCAGACCCGACGGCTACGGGCAGTACTTC
NA	TRBV29-1	NA	TRBJ1-3	CSARDSGNTIYF	TGCAGCGCCCGCGACTCTGGAAACACCATATATTTT
NA	TRBV12-3/TRBV12-4	few	TRBJ1-1	CAINRVTGYTEAFF	TGTGCCATCAACAGGGTAACAGGGTACACTGAAGCTTTCTTT
NA	TRBV7-9	NA	TRBJ1-2	CASSLMRDYGYTF	TGTGCCAGCAGCTTAATGAGAGACTATGGCTACACCTTC
NA	TRBV4-3	NA	TRBJ2-2	CASSQDSGLNTGELFF	TGCGCCAGCAGCCAAGATTCAGGACTGAACACCGGGGAGCTGTTTTTT
NA	TRBV12-3/TRBV12-4	few	TRBJ2-7	CASSADTYEQYF	TGTGCCAGCAGTGCCGATACCTACGAGCAGTACTTC
TRBD2	TRBV18	NA	TRBJ2-7	CASSPPSGGLDYEQYF	TGTGCCAGCTCACCGCCTAGCGGGGGACTCGATTACGAGCAGTACTTC
TRBD2	TRBV9	NA	TRBJ2-3	CASSVGGSGGAGDTQYF	TGTGCCAGCAGCGTAGGGGGTAGCGGGGGGGCAGGAGATACGCAGTATTTT
NA	TRBV7-3	once	TRBJ2-7	CASSPQGGEEQYF	TGTGCCAGCAGCCCCCAGGGGGGTGAGGAGCAGTACTTC
NA	TRBV7-2	NA	TRBJ2-5	CASSPLAWVRETQYF	TGTGCCAGCAGCCCCCTTGCGTGGGTGCGAGAGACCCAGTACTTC
NA	TRBV20-1	NA	TRBJ2-7	CSARGQRYEQYF	TGCAGTGCTAGAGGTCAGCGCTACGAGCAGTACTTC
NA	TRBV28	few	TRBJ2-3	CASSFLPGSQSTTVSDTQYF	TGTGCCAGCAGTTTCCTGCCCGGGTCCCAATCTACGACAGTGTCAGATACGCAGTATTTT
NA	TRBV20-1	NA	TRBJ1-1	CSARVAGADTEAFF	TGCAGTGCTAGAGTTGCGGGGGCCGACACTGAAGCTTTCTTT
NA	TRBV7-8	NA	TRBJ2-3	CASSLDGGARSTDTQYF	TGTGCCAGCAGCTTAGACGGGGGCGCCAGGAGCACAGATACGCAGTATTTT
NA	TRBV2	NA	TRBJ2-5	CASGFVSASAQYF	TGTGCCAGCGGGTTCGTCAGTGCTTCGGCCCAGTACTTC
TRBD2	TRBV20-1	few	TRBJ2-1	CSALRGGPYNEQFF	TGCAGTGCTCTCCGCGGGGGGCCCTACAATGAGCAGTTCTTC
NA	TRBV27	NA	TRBJ2-5	CASSLSGSEETQYF	TGTGCCAGCAGTTTATCGGGTTCGGAGGAGACCCAGTACTTC
TRBD1	TRBV6-2/TRBV6-3	few	TRBJ1-2	CASSKYGTAGGYTF	TGTGCCAGCAGCAAATACGGGACAGCGGGGGGCTACACCTTC
TRBD1	TRBV18	few	TRBJ2-4	CASSPTGDRLRKQYF	TGTGCCAGCTCCCCGACCGGGGACAGGCTTCGGAAGCAGTACTTC
NA	TRBV4-3	few	TRBJ1-2	CASSQRLQSWGVGYTF	TGCGCCAGCAGCCAAAGATTACAAAGCTGGGGGGTTGGCTACACCTTC
TRBD1	TRBV29-1	NA	TRBJ1-1	CSVQTGGDTEAFF	TGCAGCGTTCAAACAGGGGGGGACACTGAAGCTTTCTTT
TRBD2	TRBV28	NA	TRBJ2-3	CASSPYIGGGAGTQYF	TGTGCCAGCAGTCCCTATATTGGCGGGGGGGCGGGTACGCAGTATTTT
TRBD2	TRBV7-3	NA	TRBJ2-5	CASSLKGGEGETQYF	TGTGCCAGCAGCTTAAAAGGCGGGGAGGGAGAGACCCAGTACTTC
TRBD1	TRBV4-1	few	TRBJ1-2	CASSHSDREGYGYTF	TGCGCCAGCAGCCACAGCGACAGGGAGGGCTATGGCTACACCTTC
NA	TRBV20-1	NA	TRBJ1-2	CSARDRAHYGYTF	TGCAGTGCTAGAGATCGCGCTCACTATGGCTACACCTTC
TRBD1	TRBV6-5	few	TRBJ1-6	CASARQGSGSPLHF	TGTGCCAGCGCCCGACAGGGATCGGGTTCACCCCTCCACTTT
TRBD1	TRBV19	NA	TRBJ2-7	CASSIGQGQGEQYF	TGTGCCAGTAGTATTGGGCAGGGACAGGGCGAGCAGTACTTC
NA	TRBV28	NA	TRBJ2-5	CASSSSQGAQETQYF	TGTGCCAGCAGCTCCTCTCAGGGAGCTCAAGAGACCCAGTACTTC
TRBD1	TRBV7-2	NA	TRBJ1-2	CASSSLTGADGYTF	TGTGCCAGCAGCTCGCTGACAGGGGCTGACGGCTACACCTTC
NA	TRBV5-1	NA	TRBJ2-4	CASSLDVGVRGIQYF	TGCGCCAGCAGCTTGGACGTCGGTGTAAGGGGGATTCAGTACTTC
NA	TRBV12-3/TRBV12-4	few	TRBJ2-7	CASTRGQASYEQYF	TGTGCCAGCACCCGGGGGCAGGCCTCCTACGAGCAGTACTTC